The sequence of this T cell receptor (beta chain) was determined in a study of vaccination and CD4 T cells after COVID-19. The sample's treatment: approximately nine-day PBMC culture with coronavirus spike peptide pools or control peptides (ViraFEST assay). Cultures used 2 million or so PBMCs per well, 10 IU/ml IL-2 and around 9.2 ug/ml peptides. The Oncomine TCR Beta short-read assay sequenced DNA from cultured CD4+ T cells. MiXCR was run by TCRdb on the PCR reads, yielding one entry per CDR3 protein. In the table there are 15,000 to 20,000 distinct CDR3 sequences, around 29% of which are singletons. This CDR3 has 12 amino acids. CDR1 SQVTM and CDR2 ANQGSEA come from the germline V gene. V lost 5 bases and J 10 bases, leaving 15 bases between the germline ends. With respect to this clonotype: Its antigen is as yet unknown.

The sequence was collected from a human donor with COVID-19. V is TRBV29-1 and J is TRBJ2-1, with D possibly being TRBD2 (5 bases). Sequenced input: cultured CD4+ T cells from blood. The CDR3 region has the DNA TGCAGCGTTCAGCGAGGGTCGGAGGAGCAGTTCTTC. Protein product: CSVQRGSEEQFF.